This is a list of T cell receptor beta chains from one sample in a study of blood T cells in healthy people across ages. One entry per CDR3 protein, called by TCRdb with MiXCR from the 5' RACE reads. This table has roughly 1.5 million distinct CDR3 sequences, roughly two fifths appearing once. The sequenced sample consisted of blood. These receptors were obtained from a woman younger than 30 in good health. The CDR3 runs from the conserved cysteine through the conserved F or W. The D gene is left open where the match is weak. Part of the rows lack a size; the others show once, few, many or a class for expanded clones.

V: TRBV4-1; D: .; size: once; J: TRBJ1-1; CDR3: CASSRGGAYSEAFF; DNA: TGCGCCAGCAGCCGCGGAGGGGCCTATTCTGAAGCTTTCTTT
V: TRBV12-3/TRBV12-4; D: TRBD1; size: .; J: TRBJ1-1; CDR3: CASSRPGQPNTEAFF; DNA: TGTGCCAGCAGTCGACCGGGACAGCCGAACACTGAAGCTTTCTTT
V: TRBV15; D: .; size: .; J: TRBJ2-2; CDR3: CATSLRMGTGELFF; DNA: TGTGCCACCAGCCTACGGATGGGCACCGGGGAGCTGTTTTTT
V: TRBV27; D: .; size: .; J: TRBJ1-1; CDR3: CASNRGAEAFF; DNA: TGTGCCAGCAACCGGGGGGCTGAAGCTTTCTTT
V: TRBV15; D: TRBD2; size: few; J: TRBJ2-1; CDR3: CATDSGGIYNEQFF; DNA: TGTGCCACCGACAGCGGGGGGATCTACAATGAGCAGTTCTTC
V: TRBV6-2/TRBV6-3; D: .; size: .; J: TRBJ1-2; CDR3: CASSWDAYYGYTF; DNA: TGTGCCAGCAGTTGGGACGCCTACTATGGCTACACCTTC
V: TRBV28; D: .; size: .; J: TRBJ2-7; CDR3: CASAGTPNIYEQYF; DNA: TGTGCCAGCGCAGGGACACCTAATATCTACGAGCAGTACTTC
V: TRBV14; D: TRBD2; size: .; J: TRBJ2-7; CDR3: CASSLGLASREQYF; DNA: TGTGCCAGCAGCCTCGGACTAGCATCACGCGAGCAGTACTTC
V: TRBV29-1; D: TRBD1; size: .; J: TRBJ1-2; CDR3: CSVGQGGLYGYTF; DNA: TGCAGCGTTGGGCAGGGGGGGCTGTATGGCTACACCTTC
V: TRBV20-1; D: TRBD2; size: .; J: TRBJ2-3; CDR3: CSASRISGSADTQYF; DNA: TGCAGTGCCAGCCGTATTAGCGGGAGCGCAGATACGCAGTATTTT
V: TRBV7-9; D: .; size: .; J: TRBJ2-7; CDR3: CASGWAGSTYEQYF; DNA: TGTGCCAGCGGCTGGGCGGGGAGTACCTACGAGCAGTACTTC
V: TRBV4-3; D: TRBD1; size: .; J: TRBJ1-2; CDR3: CASSFRPGTVYGYTF; DNA: TGCGCCAGCAGCTTCAGACCCGGGACAGTGTATGGCTACACCTTC
V: TRBV20-1; D: .; size: .; J: TRBJ2-7; CDR3: CSAPHRSPSYEQYF; DNA: TGCAGTGCTCCACACAGATCTCCAAGTTACGAGCAGTACTTC
V: TRBV12-3/TRBV12-4; D: .; size: .; J: TRBJ2-1; CDR3: CASSPALNEQFF; DNA: TGTGCCAGCAGCCCCGCTCTCAATGAGCAGTTCTTC
V: TRBV3-1; D: .; size: .; J: TRBJ2-5; CDR3: CASSHRDGEKETQYF; DNA: TGTGCCAGCAGCCATCGGGACGGTGAAAAAGAGACCCAGTACTTC
V: TRBV6-1; D: .; size: few; J: TRBJ2-7; CDR3: CAFKRDLTSYEQYF; DNA: TGTGCCTTCAAAAGGGATCTTACCTCCTACGAGCAGTACTTC
V: TRBV7-9; D: .; size: .; J: TRBJ2-4; CDR3: CASSPTLENIQYF; DNA: TGTGCCAGTAGCCCGACGTTGGAAAACATTCAGTACTTC
V: TRBV5-1; D: .; size: .; J: TRBJ1-5; CDR3: CASSLGPRSNQPQHF; DNA: TGCGCCAGCAGCTTGGGTCCGAGGAGCAATCAGCCCCAGCATTTT
V: TRBV14; D: .; size: .; J: TRBJ1-2; CDR3: CASTPFWGAEYGYTF; DNA: TGTGCCAGCACCCCTTTCTGGGGGGCAGAGTATGGCTACACCTTC
V: TRBV12-3/TRBV12-4; D: .; size: few; J: TRBJ2-5; CDR3: CASSLGAKGWETQYF; DNA: TGTGCCAGCAGTTTGGGGGCGAAGGGTTGGGAGACCCAGTACTTC
V: TRBV7-2; D: .; size: few; J: TRBJ2-3; CDR3: CASKLGRGGDTQYF; DNA: TGTGCCAGCAAACTGGGGCGGGGCGGCGATACGCAGTATTTT
V: TRBV20-1; D: .; size: .; J: TRBJ1-1; CDR3: CSAPGRGGDTEAFF; DNA: TGCAGTGCCCCCGGCAGGGGAGGAGACACTGAAGCTTTCTTT
V: TRBV6-5; D: .; size: .; J: TRBJ2-7; CDR3: CASFGDGSSSYEQYF; DNA: TGTGCCAGCTTCGGGGACGGATCGTCCTCCTACGAGCAGTACTTC
V: TRBV6-2/TRBV6-3; D: TRBD2; size: .; J: TRBJ2-1; CDR3: CASRALTSGYNEQFF; DNA: TGTGCCAGCAGGGCGCTGACTAGCGGATACAATGAGCAGTTCTTC
V: TRBV4-1; D: .; size: .; J: TRBJ1-1; CDR3: CASSHPPRGRGATEAFF; DNA: TGCGCCAGCAGCCATCCCCCGAGGGGCAGGGGAGCCACTGAAGCTTTCTTT
V: TRBV15; D: .; size: .; J: TRBJ2-5; CDR3: CATSRVGRRQETQYF; DNA: TGTGCCACCAGCAGAGTGGGACGGCGCCAAGAGACCCAGTACTTC
V: TRBV3-1; D: TRBD2; size: once; J: TRBJ2-7; CDR3: CASSGTSGRSRSYEQYF; DNA: TGTGCCAGCAGTGGGACTAGCGGGAGGTCCCGCTCCTACGAGCAGTACTTC
V: TRBV20-1; D: TRBD1; size: once; J: TRBJ2-5; CDR3: CSAREFGTGVETQYF; DNA: TGCAGTGCTAGAGAATTCGGGACAGGAGTAGAGACCCAGTACTTC
V: TRBV15; D: TRBD1; size: few; J: TRBJ1-1; CDR3: CATSSEGQGETEAFF; DNA: TGTGCCACCAGCAGCGAGGGACAGGGGGAAACTGAAGCTTTCTTT
V: TRBV7-2; D: .; size: .; J: TRBJ1-3; CDR3: CASSLTWGAGNTRYF; DNA: .
V: TRBV28; D: .; size: few; J: TRBJ2-1; CDR3: CASTGSGIYNEQFF; DNA: TGTGCCAGCACCGGGAGCGGTATCTACAATGAGCAGTTCTTC